The 27 T cell receptor beta chains presented below share a single source sample, sequenced in a study of lymphopenia after photon versus proton radiotherapy. Profiling relied on immunoSEQ multiplex PCR, and the TCRdb table lists in-frame clones only, not all of them. The sample contains 77,000 or so clones, around four fifths of which appear only once. Here the sequenced sample was peripheral blood, taken from a patient treated with proton-based radiotherapy. The receptors originated from a man aged 55 to 70 with pancreatic cancer.

The chain is built from TRBV5-1 and TRBJ2-7; D is undetermined. V was clipped by 4 bases and J by 2 bases, with 13 bases between them. Germline lookup yields CDR1 SGHRS and CDR2 YFSETQ. The CDR3 contains 14 residues. The CDR3 sequence: CASSPNPGPYEQYF. CDR3 sequence (DNA): TGCGCCAGCAGCCCGAATCCCGGCCCCTACGAGCAGTACTTC.

This rearrangement joins TRBV4-3 to TRBJ2-2; 7 bases are shared with TRBD2. Germline V CDR1 and CDR2: LGHNA, YSLEER. V dropped 0 bases and J dropped 4; count of bases not matched to a gene: 5. CDR3 length: 16 residues. The CDR3 protein is CASSQDGGSRTGELFF. CDR3 bases: TGCGCCAGCAGCCAAGACGGCGGGAGCCGCACCGGGGAGCTGTTTTTT.

The chain joins TRBV28 to TRBJ1-4, with D unresolved. The CDR3 covers 11 residues. The germline CDR1 and CDR2 sequences are MDHEN and SYDVKM. Between the trimmed V and J ends, which lost 5 bases and 6 bases, there was a span of 4 bases. This CDR3 reads CASSLDEKLFF. The CDR3, as DNA: TGTGCCAGCAGTCTCGATGAAAAACTGTTTTTT.

This clone was seen once. This chain links TRBV30 with TRBJ1-2; perhaps TRBD1 as D (5 bases). Looked up from germline, CDR1 is GTSNPN and CDR2 is SVGIG (reference sequence). With 3 bases removed from V and 7 bases from J, the gap between germline ends came to 18 bases. This CDR3 is 14 amino acids long. CDR3 in amino acids: CAWSPLGRESGYTF. For the CDR3, the DNA is TGTGCCTGGAGCCCCCTGGGGCGGGAAAGTGGCTACACCTTC.

This clone was observed once. The J gene is TRBJ2-1, the V gene TRBV19; 10 nucleotides match TRBD2. The CDR3 consists of 14 residues. Germline assignment: CDR1 LNHDA and CDR2 SQIVND (reference sequence). The ends lost 8 bases at V and 6 bases at J; junction bases unmatched: 7. This CDR3 reads CASDLAGGSNEQFF. The CDR3, as DNA: TGTGCCAGTGACTTAGCGGGAGGAAGCAATGAGCAGTTCTTC.

The V gene is TRBV7-2, the J gene TRBJ2-5; D is perhaps TRBD1 (6 bases). The CDR3 length is 15 residues. From germline, CDR1 is SGHTA and CDR2 FQGNSA. V was clipped by 5 bases and J by 11 bases, with 24 bases between them. CDR3 in DNA: TGTGCCAGCAGCCCCCCTAGACAGGTGCTGGGGGAGCAGTACTTC. Translating gives CASSPPRQVLGEQYF.

The rearrangement links TRBV28 to TRBJ2-3, with D maybe TRBD1 (6 bases). Germline CDR1 MDHEN, CDR2 SYDVKM. Trimming shortened V by 5 bases and J by 8 bases, and 14 bases separated the two germline ends. This CDR3 is 13 amino acids long. This chain's CDR3 is CASSAQGIGTQYF. DNA of the CDR3: TGTGCCAGCAGTGCACAGGGAATTGGTACGCAGTATTTT. Using reference TRBV28 and TRBJ2-3 for the parts outside the CDR3, the full variable domain is DVKVTQSSRYLVKRTGEKVFLECVQDMDHENMFWYRQDPGLGLRLIYFSYDVKMKEKGDIPEGYSVSREKKERFSLILESASTNQTSMYLCASSAQGIGTQYFGPGTRLTVL.

The chain recombines TRBV5-8 with TRBJ1-5; no definite D call. Trimming shortened V by 4 bases and J by 4 bases, and 6 bases separated the two germline ends. This CDR3 comprises 12 residues. Per germline, CDR1 SGHTS and CDR2 YDEGEE. As DNA, the CDR3 is TGTGCCAGCAGCGTCTTAAATCAGCCCCAGCATTTT. Translating gives CASSVLNQPQHF. The whole variable domain, remainder taken from reference TRBV5-8 and TRBJ1-5, is EAGVTQSPTHLIKTRGQQATLRCSPISGHTSVYWYQQALGLGLQFLLWYDEGEERNRGNFPPRFSGRQFPNYSSELNVNALELEDSALYLCASSVLNQPQHFGDGTRLSIL.

The J gene is TRBJ1-4, the V gene TRBV7-9; TRBD1 matches 8 bases. Germline values: CDR1 SEHNR, CDR2 FQNEAQ (reference sequence). CDR3 length equals 14 residues. V gave up 5 bases and J gave up 7 bases; unmatched junction bases: 6. CDR3 loop: CASSPTGVLEKLFF. The CDR3 DNA follows: TGTGCCAGCAGCCCGACAGGGGTGCTTGAAAAACTGTTTTTT. The entire variable domain, with the rest obtained from reference TRBV7-9 and TRBJ1-4, is as follows: DTGVSQNPRHKITKRGQNVTFRCDPISEHNRLYWYRQTLGQGPEFLTYFQNEAQLEKSRLLSDRFSAERPKGSFSTLEIQRTEQGDSAMYLCASSPTGVLEKLFFGSGTQLSVL.

The rearrangement joins TRBV7-3 to TRBJ2-1; D tentatively fits TRBD1 or TRBD2 (5 bases each). The germline V gene has CDR1 SGHTA and CDR2 FQGTGA. The CDR3 has 14 residues. V shed 0 bases and J shed 5 bases, with 8 bases lying between them. CDR3 region: CASSLTGVNNEQFF. The CDR3 DNA sequence: TGTGCCAGCAGCTTAACGGGGGTAAACAATGAGCAGTTCTTC.

The chain links TRBV4-2 to TRBJ1-5; 7 bases agree with TRBD1. Germline V gives CDR1 LGHNA, CDR2 YNFKEQ. The CDR3 is 15 amino acids. V shed 6 bases, J shed 2 bases, and the junction held 7 bases outside the gene matches. The CDR3 DNA is TGTGCCAGCAGGAACGACAGGGAGGGCAATCAGCCCCAGCATTTT. Protein sequence: CASRNDREGNQPQHF.

The V call is TRBV5-1, the J call TRBJ2-5; no clear D gene. The J call is in doubt because the DNA end fits TRBJ2-7 better. Germline lookup yields CDR1 SGHRS and CDR2 YFSETQ. The CDR3 spans 13 residues. CDR3: CASSMTVAYEQYF. The CDR3 DNA is TGCGCCAGCAGCATGACCGTTGCCTACGAGCAGTACTTC.

This rearrangement joins TRBV29-1 to TRBJ2-2, with D tentatively TRBD2 (5 bases). Looked up from germline, CDR1 is SQVTM and CDR2 is ANQGSEA. The CDR3 has 13 residues. Trimming stripped 3 bases from V and 4 bases from J, with 9 bases between. This CDR3 is CSVDHGSTGELFF. CDR3 nucleotide sequence: TGCAGCGTTGACCATGGGAGCACCGGGGAGCTGTTTTTT.

The chain recombines TRBV9 with TRBJ1-2; tentative D call: TRBD1 (5 bases). Germline CDR1 is SGDLS and CDR2 is YYNGEE. The CDR3 contains 15 residues. The ends were cut back, 3 bases at V and 3 bases at J, with 15 bases in the middle. CDR3 sequence: CASSETGTEDYGYTF. The CDR3 bases are TGTGCCAGCAGCGAGACCGGGACGGAAGACTATGGCTACACCTTC.

This chain uses TRBV19 with TRBJ2-7; D may be TRBD2 (6 bases). This CDR3 region has 24 residues. The V gene's germline CDR1 is LNHDA and CDR2 SQIVND (reference sequence). V dropped 5 bases and J dropped 6 bases, with 47 bases sitting between them. The CDR3 DNA reads TGTGCCAGTAGTCCCCGAGCGGGTGAGTTTTACATAAACTTCTACGAGCCTAGCTACGTCGAGCAGTACTTC. It specifies CASSPRAGEFYINFYEPSYVEQYF. Full variable domain (remainder filled in from reference TRBV19 and TRBJ2-7): DGGITQSPKYLFRKEGQNVTLSCEQNLNHDAMYWYRQDPGQGLRLIYYSQIVNDFQKGDIAEGYSVSREKKESFPLTVTSAQKNPTAFYLCASSPRAGEFYINFYEPSYVEQYFGPGTRLTVT.

This clone has a handful of counts. The rearrangement uses TRBV2 and TRBJ2-1; 12 positions match TRBD2. The germline V gene has CDR1 SNHLY and CDR2 FYNNEI. The V and J ends lost 6 bases and 7 bases, in that order; junction bases with no gene match: 4. The CDR3 length is 14 residues. CDR3 nucleotide sequence: TGTGCCAGCAGGAGACTAGCGGGAGATAATGAGCAGTTCTTC. This translates into CASRRLAGDNEQFF.

V usage is TRBV7-3 and J usage is TRBJ2-1; D may be TRBD1 or TRBD2 (5 bases each). The CDR3 spans 12 residues. The ends were cut back, 4 bases at V and 9 bases at J, with 10 bases in the middle. Per germline, CDR1 SGHTA and CDR2 FQGTGA. CDR3 DNA: TGTGCCAGCAGCTCCCCAGGGACTGAGCAGTTCTTC. Its translation: CASSSPGTEQFF.

This clone was picked up one time. V usage is TRBV11-2 and J usage is TRBJ1-1, with D uncertain. Germline V gene lookup returns CDR1 SGHAT and CDR2 FQNNGV. The CDR3 loop spans 15 amino acids. Trimming took off 1 base at V and 4 bases at J, with 13 bases between the two ends. CDR3 amino acids: CASSLGPIGSTEAFF. CDR3 DNA: TGTGCCAGCAGCTTAGGGCCCATCGGTAGCACTGAAGCTTTCTTT. Drawing the rest from reference TRBV11-2 and TRBJ1-1, the complete variable domain is EAGVAQSPRYKIIEKRQSVAFWCNPISGHATLYWYQQILGQGPKLLIQFQNNGVVDDSQLPKDRFSAERLKGVDSTLKIQPAKLEDSAVYLCASSLGPIGSTEAFFGQGTRLTVV.

V gene TRBV6-6 combines with J gene TRBJ2-7; 7 positions agree with TRBD2. CDR3 size: 14 residues. Germline lookup yields CDR1 MNHNY and CDR2 SVGAGI (reference sequence). The V and J ends lost 2 bases and 2 bases, in that order; junction bases with no gene match: 3. CDR3 amino acids: CASSYTAGTYEQYF. The DNA for the CDR3 is TGTGCCAGCAGTTACACAGCGGGAACCTACGAGCAGTACTTC.

The rearrangement uses TRBV23-1 and TRBJ2-1; D unclear. TRBV23-1 is labeled an ORF, and its function is uncertain. This CDR3 has 17 residues. Trimming shortened V by 4 bases and J by 6 bases, and 22 bases separated the two germline ends. The CDR3 sequence: CASSPLYGGWSVNEQFF. CDR3 sequence (DNA): TGCGCCAGCAGTCCGTTATATGGTGGCTGGAGTGTCAATGAGCAGTTCTTC.

The V gene is TRBV5-4, the J gene TRBJ2-6; weak D call: TRBD1 (6 bases). Trimming left V 4 bases short and J 1 base short, with 9 bases between. CDR3 length: 15 residues. Germline assignment: CDR1 SGHNT and CDR2 YYREEE (reference sequence). The CDR3 DNA reads as TGTGCCAGCAGCCCCAGGGGTTCTGGGGCCAACGTCCTGACTTTC. As protein: CASSPRGSGANVLTF.

This chain links TRBV6-1 with TRBJ2-3; no firm D call. From germline, CDR1 is MNHNS and CDR2 SASEGT. The CDR3 runs to 13 residues. V dropped 2 bases and J dropped 4 bases, with 7 bases sitting between them. The CDR3 nucleotides read TGTGCCAGCAGTGAAAGGGAACCAGATACGCAGTATTTT. It translates to CASSEREPDTQYF.

The chain uses TRBV4-3 and TRBJ1-5; tentative D call: TRBD1 (5 bases). Germline CDR1 and CDR2: LGHNA and YSLEER. The V and J ends lost 0 bases and 7 bases respectively, with 13 bases between them. The CDR3 spans 15 residues. CDR3 DNA: TGCGCCAGCAGCCAAGATCGGCAGGGAGGGCAGCCCCAGCATTTT. This encodes CASSQDRQGGQPQHF.

Points on this clone: Germline is not matched at one junction end, which may reflect a read error. This chain links TRBV5-4 with TRBJ2-6; tentative D call: TRBD2 (7 bases). This CDR3 spans 18 amino acids. CDR1 and CDR2 from the germline V gene are SGHNT and YYREEE (reference sequence). This CDR3 is CASSLVGRGQLGGNVLTF. The CDR3 DNA reads TGTGCCAGCAGCTTGGTTGGGAGGGGCCAACTAGGGGGCAACGTCCTGACTTTC.

The chain uses TRBV5-1 and TRBJ1-4; D remains ambiguous. The germline V gene encodes CDR1 SGHRS and CDR2 YFSETQ. V lost 0 bases, J lost 2 bases, and 8 bases lay in between. This CDR3 is 15 amino acids long. The CDR3 DNA reads as TGCGCCAGCAGCTTGGTAGAGGGTACTAATGAAAAACTGTTTTTT. It translates to CASSLVEGTNEKLFF.

V and J are TRBV6-1 and TRBJ1-1; 7 bases line up with TRBD1. Per the germline V gene, CDR1 is MNHNS and CDR2 is SASEGT. V shed 8 bases and J 2 bases; nucleotides not matched to a gene: 5. CDR3 length: 13 residues. The CDR3 region is CASETGLNTEAFF. The CDR3 DNA reads TGTGCCAGCGAGACAGGGCTAAACACTGAAGCTTTCTTT.

The chain joins TRBV6-5 to TRBJ1-2, with 9 nucleotides matching TRBD1. The CDR3 extends over 15 amino acids. V shed 6 bases, J shed 8 bases, and the junction held 13 bases outside the gene matches. Germline lookup yields CDR1 MNHEY and CDR2 SVGAGI. The CDR3 loop is CASRTLDRGTGGYTF. DNA of the CDR3: TGTGCCAGCAGGACACTGGACAGGGGAACGGGGGGCTACACCTTC.